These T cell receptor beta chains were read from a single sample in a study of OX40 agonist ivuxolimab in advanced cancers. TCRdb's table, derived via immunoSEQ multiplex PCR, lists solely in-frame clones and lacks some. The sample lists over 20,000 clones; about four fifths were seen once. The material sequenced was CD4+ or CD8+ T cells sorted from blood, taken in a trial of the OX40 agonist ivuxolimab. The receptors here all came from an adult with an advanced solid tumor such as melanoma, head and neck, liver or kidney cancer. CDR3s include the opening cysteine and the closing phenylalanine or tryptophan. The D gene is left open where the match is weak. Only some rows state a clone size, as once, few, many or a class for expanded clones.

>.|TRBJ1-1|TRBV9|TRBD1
CASSGRGLETEAFF
TGTGCCAGCAGCGGAAGGGGGCTGGAAACTGAAGCTTTCTTT
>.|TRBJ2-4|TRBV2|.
CASSDPASVGNIQYF
TGTGCCAGCAGTGATCCCGCCTCGGTGGGAAACATTCAGTACTTC
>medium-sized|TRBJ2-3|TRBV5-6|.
CASSSWDNTQYF
TGTGCCAGCAGCTCGTGGGATAATACGCAGTATTTT
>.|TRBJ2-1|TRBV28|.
CASSFRGNEQFF
TGTGCCAGCAGTTTTAGGGGGAATGAGCAGTTCTTC
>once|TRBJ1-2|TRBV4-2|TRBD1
CASSQPEETGISYGYTF
TGTGCCAGCAGCCAACCCGAAGAGACAGGGATTAGCTATGGCTACACCTTC
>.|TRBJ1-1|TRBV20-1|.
CSAIERYEAFF
TGCAGTGCTATCGAGAGATATGAAGCTTTCTTT
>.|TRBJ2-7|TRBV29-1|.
CSVADTYEQYF
TGCAGCGTCGCGGACACCTACGAGCAGTACTTC
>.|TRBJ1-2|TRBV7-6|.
CASSSSLGDLRGYTF
TGTGCCAGCAGCTCCTCATTGGGCGATTTAAGGGGCTACACCTTC
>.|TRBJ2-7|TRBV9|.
CASSVDEEQYF
TGTGCCAGCAGCGTAGATGAGGAGCAGTACTTC
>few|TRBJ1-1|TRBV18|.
CASSPEGTEAFF
TGTGCCAGCTCACCGGAGGGGACTGAAGCTTTCTTT
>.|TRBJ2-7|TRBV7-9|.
CASSLNSYYEQYF
TGTGCCAGCAGCCTAAACTCCTACTACGAGCAGTACTTC
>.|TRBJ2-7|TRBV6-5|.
CASSSNSGAYEQYF
TGTGCCAGCAGTTCGAATTCAGGGGCCTACGAGCAGTACTTC
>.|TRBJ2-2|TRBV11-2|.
CASSSRGTRAAGELFF
TGTGCCAGCAGCTCCCGGGGGACACGGGCCGCCGGGGAGCTGTTTTTT
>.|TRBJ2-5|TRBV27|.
CATAKNQETQYF
TGTGCCACCGCTAAGAATCAAGAGACCCAGTACTTC
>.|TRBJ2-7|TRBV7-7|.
CASSLVGGPGDEQYF
TGTGCCAGCAGCTTAGTGGGGGGGCCGGGCGACGAGCAGTACTTC
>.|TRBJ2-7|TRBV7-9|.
CASSRLSLVGEQYF
TGTGCCAGCAGCCGCCTAAGCTTGGTGGGCGAGCAGTACTTC
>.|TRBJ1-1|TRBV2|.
CASSLGALAFGTEAFF
TGTGCCAGCAGTCTTGGAGCGTTGGCCTTCGGCACTGAAGCTTTCTTT
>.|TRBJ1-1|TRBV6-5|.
CASSRQGLTEAFF
TGTGCCAGCAGTCGTCAGGGGCTCACTGAAGCTTTCTTT
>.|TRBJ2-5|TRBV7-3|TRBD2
CASSPEGGLAESTQYF
TGTGCCAGCAGCCCCGAGGGGGGACTAGCGGAATCGACCCAGTACTTC
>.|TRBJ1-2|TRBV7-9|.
CASSLVAPGSYGYTF
TGTGCCAGCAGCTTGGTAGCCCCTGGGAGTTATGGCTACACCTTC
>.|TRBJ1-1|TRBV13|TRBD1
CASSSRTGSTEAFF
TGTGCCAGCAGCTCCCGGACAGGATCCACTGAAGCTTTCTTT
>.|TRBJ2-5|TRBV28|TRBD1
CASSRGYRGQETQYF
TGTGCCAGCAGTCGAGGATACAGGGGTCAAGAGACCCAGTACTTC
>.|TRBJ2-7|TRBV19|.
CASSISGSRGHEQYF
TGTGCCAGTAGTATATCCGGGTCGAGAGGCCACGAGCAGTACTTC
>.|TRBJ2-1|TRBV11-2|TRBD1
CASSLTGQGQFF
TGTGCCAGCAGCTTGACCGGACAGGGGCAGTTCTTC
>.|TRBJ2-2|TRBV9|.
CASSAPGARPAGELFF
TGTGCCAGCAGCGCCCCGGGCGCCCGGCCCGCCGGGGAGCTGTTTTTT